The next 27 T cell receptor beta chains were all read from a single sample in a study of cytomegalovirus exposure and HLA in healthy donors. With 60 Vbeta and 13 Jbeta primers, the PCR was carried out. TCRdb's table, derived via immunoSEQ multiplex PCR, lists solely in-frame clones and lacks some. The sample lists tens of thousands of clones; less than 80% were seen once. Sequencing was carried out using PBMCs. The receptors originated from a woman between 40 and 55 years old in good health and CMV-seropositive.

This clone was seen a handful of times. V usage is TRBV5-4 and J usage is TRBJ1-4, with D perhaps TRBD1 (6 bases). This CDR3 spans 13 amino acids. The V gene's germline CDR1 is SGHNT and CDR2 YYREEE (reference sequence). The germline V and J ends were trimmed by 7 bases and 13 bases, with 20 bases remaining between them. CDR3 DNA sequence: TGTGCCAGCCCGGGTGCAGGGGATATGAGACTGTTTTTT. Translating gives CASPGAGDMRLFF.

This chain joins TRBV2 and TRBJ2-1; D perhaps matches TRBD2 (6 bases). The CDR3 length is 14 residues. With 4 bases removed from V and 3 bases from J, the gap between germline ends came to 10 bases. Germline lookup yields CDR1 SNHLY and CDR2 FYNNEI. CDR3: CASSAGGVYNEQFF. The CDR3 DNA reads as TGTGCCAGCAGTGCAGGCGGGGTCTACAATGAGCAGTTCTTC.

This clone appeared a few times. The V gene is TRBV18, the J gene TRBJ2-3, with 11 bases aligning to TRBD2. Germline loops: CDR1 KGHSH, CDR2 LQKENI. The CDR3 covers 17 residues. V was clipped by 6 bases and J by 4 bases; unmatched bases: 12. CDR3 amino acids: CASSPQGSGGAADTQYF. In DNA form, the CDR3 reads TGTGCCAGCTCCCCCCAGGGTAGCGGGGGGGCCGCAGATACGCAGTATTTT. The complete variable domain, with remaining parts taken from reference TRBV18 and TRBJ2-3, reads NAGVMQNPRHLVRRRGQEARLRCSPMKGHSHVYWYRQLPEEGLKFMVYLQKENIIDESGMPKERFSAEFPKEGPSILRIQQVVRGDSAAYFCASSPQGSGGAADTQYFGPGTRLTVL.

The CDR3 region is CASSLIGQGLSPLHF. The CDR3, as DNA: TGTGCCAGCAGCCTTATTGGACAGGGCCTTTCACCCCTCCACTTT. The V call is TRBV2, the J call TRBJ1-6; 8 bases align to TRBD1. CDR1 is SNHLY, CDR2 FYNNEI, per germline. Unmatched junction bases numbered 10, after V lost 6 bases and J lost 9 bases. The CDR3 runs to 15 residues.

In its sample, this clone was seen a few times. The chain couples TRBV19 to TRBJ1-1; D is possibly TRBD1 (5 bases). Germline lookup yields CDR1 LNHDA and CDR2 SQIVND (reference sequence). The CDR3 loop spans 16 amino acids. Trimming removed 6 bases from V and 0 bases from J, with 17 bases in between. In DNA, the CDR3 is TGTGCCAGTAGACCAGACGGCCAGGGATTGAACACTGAAGCTTTCTTT. The encoded protein is CASRPDGQGLNTEAFF.

The V call is TRBV9, the J call TRBJ2-7; the match to TRBD1 covers 9 bases. V lost 3 bases to trimming and J lost 4 bases; unmatched junction nucleotides: 14. The CDR3 length is 17 residues. Germline V gene lookup returns CDR1 SGDLS and CDR2 YYNGEE. The CDR3 region has the DNA TGTGCCAGCAGCGGTGGGGTACCGGGACAGGGCTTTTACGAGCAGTACTTC. It yields the protein CASSGGVPGQGFYEQYF.

As to this clone: Other DNA variants within this sample encode the same CDR3. The chain joins TRBV5-5 to TRBJ2-7; the D is unclear. The CDR3 length is 14 residues. Deletions cut 2 bases from V and 0 bases from J, with 9 bases between. Looked up from germline, CDR1 is SGHKS and CDR2 is YYEKEE (reference sequence). CDR3 nucleotides: TGTGCCAGCAGCTTTACAGAGCTCTCCTACGAGCAGTACTTC. It specifies CASSFTELSYEQYF. The full variable domain, in which reference TRBV5-5 and TRBJ2-7 provide the parts outside the CDR3, is DAGVTQSPTHLIKTRGQQVTLRCSPISGHKSVSWYQQVLGQGPQFIFQYYEKEERGRGNFPDRFSARQFPNYSSELNVNALLLGDSALYLCASSFTELSYEQYFGPGTRLTVT.

The rearrangement uses TRBV5-4 and TRBJ2-1; 15 nucleotides align to TRBD2. Germline assignment: CDR1 SGHNT and CDR2 YYREEE (reference sequence). With 2 bases clipped from V and 7 bases from J, the junction kept 4 bases outside the gene matches. This CDR3 is 16 amino acids long. As DNA, the CDR3 is TGTGCCAGCAGCTTAAGGGGACTAGCGGGGGGAAATGAGCAGTTCTTC. Its translation is CASSLRGLAGGNEQFF.

The rearrangement joins TRBV7-2 to TRBJ2-3; a possible D gene is TRBD1 (5 bases). V was pared by 2 bases and J by 0 bases, with 9 bases between. The CDR3 runs to 15 residues. Germline CDR1 is SGHTA and CDR2 is FQGNSA. This CDR3 reads CASSLNRQSTDTQYF. CDR3 DNA: TGTGCCAGCAGCTTAAACCGACAGAGCACAGATACGCAGTATTTT.

The chain is built from TRBV2 and TRBJ2-3; 8 positions agree with TRBD2. CDR3 length equals 15 residues. V shed 7 bases and J 6 bases; nucleotides not matched to a gene: 12. Germline CDR1 SNHLY, CDR2 FYNNEI. The CDR3 nucleotides are TGTGCCAGCAAAAAGGGGCGGGGGGCCCTCGATACGCAGTATTTT. Translated, it gives CASKKGRGALDTQYF.

The V call is TRBV2, the J call TRBJ1-5; weak D call: TRBD1 (5 bases). V was clipped by 6 bases and J by 5 bases, with 14 bases between them. The CDR3 has 14 residues. The germline CDR1 and CDR2 sequences are SNHLY and FYNNEI. In DNA, the CDR3 is TGTGCCAGCAGGCCGGGGGGGAGGGATCAGCCCCAGCATTTT. This codes for CASRPGGRDQPQHF. Full variable domain (outside the CDR3, taken from reference TRBV2 and TRBJ1-5): EPEVTQTPSHQVTQMGQEVILRCVPISNHLYFYWYRQILGQKVEFLVSFYNNEISEKSEIFDDQFSVERPDGSNFTLKIRSTKLEDSAMYFCASRPGGRDQPQHFGDGTRLSIL.

The V and J genes are TRBV6-1 and TRBJ1-5; 9 bases fit TRBD1. The ends lost 4 bases at V and 8 bases at J; junction bases unmatched: 3. CDR1 MNHNS and CDR2 SASEGT come from the germline V gene. This CDR3 contains 13 residues. The CDR3: CASSAGQGKPQHF. CDR3 coding DNA: TGTGCCAGCAGTGCCGGACAGGGGAAGCCCCAGCATTTT.

V gene TRBV6-1 combines with J gene TRBJ1-3; unclear D gene. CDR1 is MNHNS and CDR2 is SASEGT in the germline V gene. Trimming left V 6 bases short and J 0 bases short, with 12 bases between. The CDR3 contains 15 residues. The CDR3 is CASSLDTYSGNTIYF. CDR3 coding DNA: TGTGCCAGCAGCCTTGACACCTACTCTGGAAACACCATATATTTT.

J is TRBJ2-7 and V is TRBV10-2, with TRBD1 matching over 11 bases. Germline CDR1 reads WSHSY; CDR2 reads SAAADI. The CDR3 is 14 residues long. With 8 bases clipped from V and 4 bases from J, the junction kept 7 bases outside the gene matches. CDR3 amino acids: CASAPGQGVYEQYF. CDR3 bases: TGCGCCAGCGCACCGGGACAGGGGGTATACGAGCAGTACTTC.

The chain links TRBV5-1 to TRBJ2-7; D possibly corresponds to TRBD1 (6 bases). The germline gives CDR1 SGHRS, CDR2 YFSETQ. The V gene lost 1 base and the J gene lost 5 bases, with 16 bases spanning the gap. This CDR3 region has 15 residues. In DNA, the CDR3 is TGCGCCAGCAGCTTGTATGACCGGGACATTCACGAGCAGTACTTC. This codes for CASSLYDRDIHEQYF.

The V call is TRBV9, the J call TRBJ2-7, with unresolved D. The V end lost 4 bases, the J end lost 1 base, and 12 bases lay between the germline ends. This CDR3 has 14 residues. CDR1 and CDR2 (germline): SGDLS, YYNGEE. CDR3 in amino acids: CASSPLGESYEQYF. In DNA form, the CDR3 reads TGTGCCAGCAGCCCGCTGGGCGAATCCTACGAGCAGTACTTC.

The gene calls are TRBV5-1 and TRBJ1-1; D gene uncertain. Trimming left V 4 bases short and J 2 bases short, with 12 bases between. Germline V lookup: CDR1 SGHRS, CDR2 YFSETQ. The CDR3 is 14 amino acids. The CDR3 here is CASSLAGGNTEAFF. In DNA form, the CDR3 reads TGCGCCAGCAGCCTGGCGGGAGGTAACACTGAAGCTTTCTTT.

In this sample, this clone turned up once. At one end, the junction sequence differs from germline, possibly due to a read error. The chain joins TRBV7-9 to TRBJ2-1; 12 nucleotides agree with TRBD2. Germline-derived CDR1 and CDR2 are SEHNR and FQNEAQ (reference sequence). This CDR3 contains 12 residues. The CDR3 loop reads CSSRTSGEEQFF. The CDR3, as DNA: TGTTCCAGCAGGACTAGCGGGGAGGAGCAGTTCTTC.

The rearrangement uses TRBV29-1 and TRBJ2-1, with 7 bases lining up with TRBD1. Germline V gene lookup returns CDR1 SQVTM and CDR2 ANQGSEA. Trimming removed 3 bases from V and 9 bases from J; junction bases left unmatched: 8. The CDR3 runs to 13 residues. In nucleotides, the CDR3 is TGCAGCGTTGAGATCACAGGGGACGGTGAGCAGTTCTTC. It encodes CSVEITGDGEQFF.

J is TRBJ1-6 and V is TRBV7-2; perhaps TRBD1 as D (6 bases). V was shortened by 3 bases and J by 8 bases, with 14 bases between the two germline ends. Germline V gene lookup returns CDR1 SGHTA and CDR2 FQGNSA. The CDR3 is made up of 15 amino acids. CDR3 in DNA: TGTGCCAGCAGCTTTTTACAGGGAGGGGATTCACCCCTCCACTTT. Translated: CASSFLQGGDSPLHF.

This sequence joins TRBV11-2 and TRBJ2-5; 7 nucleotides agree with TRBD1. V lost 5 bases, J lost 2 bases, and 5 bases stayed unmatched. Germline CDR1 and CDR2: SGHAT and FQNNGV. The CDR3 extends over 14 amino acids. The CDR3 DNA reads as TGTGCCAGCAGCCCGGGACAGCCTCAAGAGACCCAGTACTTC. Its translation is CASSPGQPQETQYF.

V gene TRBV19 combines with J gene TRBJ1-2; TRBD1 matches 7 bases. V dropped 3 bases and J dropped 3; count of bases not matched to a gene: 4. CDR1 and CDR2 (germline): LNHDA, SQIVND (reference sequence). The CDR3 totals 14 residues. The CDR3 is CASSIGGGHYGYTF. CDR3 in DNA: TGTGCCAGTAGTATTGGAGGGGGCCACTATGGCTACACCTTC. The variable domain in full, with the rest retrieved from reference TRBV19 and TRBJ1-2, is DGGITQSPKYLFRKEGQNVTLSCEQNLNHDAMYWYRQDPGQGLRLIYYSQIVNDFQKGDIAEGYSVSREKKESFPLTVTSAQKNPTAFYLCASSIGGGHYGYTFGSGTRLTVV.

This clone has a single count. CDR3 residues: CSAPTIGTGYYNEQFF. CDR3 coding DNA: TGCAGCGCCCCGACCATCGGGACAGGATATTACAATGAGCAGTTCTTC. The chain carries TRBV29-1 and TRBJ2-1; 8 bases are shared with TRBD1. CDR3 length equals 16 residues. V was pared by 7 bases and J by 4 bases, with 15 bases of the junction left unmatched. Germline CDR1 and CDR2: SQVTM and ANQGSEA.

This clone was seen a handful of times. The CDR3 DNA follows: TGTGCCAGCAGCCTCCGGGGGGGACTGAACACCGGGGAGCTGTTTTTT. Its translation: CASSLRGGLNTGELFF. The chain is built from TRBV7-2 and TRBJ2-2; 8 bases fit TRBD2. V dropped 5 bases and J dropped 1; count of bases not matched to a gene: 6. Germline V gene lookup returns CDR1 SGHTA and CDR2 FQGNSA. The CDR3 runs to 16 residues. The full variable domain, with the rest looked up from reference TRBV7-2 and TRBJ2-2, is GAGVSQSPSNKVTEKGKDVELRCDPISGHTALYWYRQSLGQGLEFLIYFQGNSAPDKSGLPSDRFSAERTGGSVSTLTIQRTQQEDSAVYLCASSLRGGLNTGELFFGEGSRLTVL.

The chain combines TRBV9 with TRBJ2-1; 8 nucleotides align to TRBD1. Unmatched junction bases numbered 5, after V lost 0 bases and J lost 6 bases. CDR3 length: 15 residues. The germline gives CDR1 SGDLS, CDR2 YYNGEE. CDR3 sequence (DNA): TGTGCCAGCAGCGTAGCTCTCAGGGGGCTCAATGAGCAGTTCTTC. This codes for CASSVALRGLNEQFF.

As regards this clone: The same CDR3 arises from other DNA sequences in this sample as well. V and J are TRBV5-1 and TRBJ2-3; possible D gene TRBD2, 5 bases. The CDR3 spans 15 residues. With 4 bases removed from V and 3 bases from J, the gap between germline ends came to 15 bases. CDR1 and CDR2 from the germline V gene are SGHRS and YFSETQ. CDR3 in DNA: TGCGCCAGCAGCCTGGCTTTAGCGCCGACAGATACGCAGTATTTT. Its protein is CASSLALAPTDTQYF. The variable domain in full, with the rest retrieved from reference TRBV5-1 and TRBJ2-3, is KAGVTQTPRYLIKTRGQQVTLSCSPISGHRSVSWYQQTPGQGLQFLFEYFSETQRNKGNFPGRFSGRQFSNSRSEMNVSTLELGDSALYLCASSLALAPTDTQYFGPGTRLTVL.

This sequence joins TRBV6-6 and TRBJ1-6; D might be TRBD1 (6 bases). The CDR3 runs to 16 residues. From germline, CDR1 is MNHNY and CDR2 SVGAGI (reference sequence). Trimming shortened V by 2 bases and J by 8 bases, and 16 bases separated the two germline ends. The CDR3 DNA reads TGTGCCAGCAGTTACCCGGGTCGGGGGGGCGATTCACCCCTCCACTTT. This codes for CASSYPGRGGDSPLHF.